The clone carrying this TCR beta chain was seen ten or more times. Its specificity is not known. The sample originates from a study of early T cells in non-severe SARS-CoV-2 infection. Across the study: Sequencing input comprised bulk RNA from unsorted whole blood; chain pairing was not available.

Researchers attached unique molecular identifiers to individual cDNA molecules. TCRdb analysed the 5' RACE reads with MiXCR anew, one entry per CDR3 protein. The sample has approximately 77,000 distinct CDR3 sequences, more than 4% seen once. The CDR3 length is 15 residues. Losses at the gene ends were 5 bases for V and 3 bases for J; bases not matched to a gene: 10. CDR1 and CDR2 (germline): DFQATT, SNEGSKA (reference sequence). Study-level findings and limits: VDJdb-based annotation leaned toward anti-spike CD8 responses and missed private and CD4 specificities.

This TCR derives from an adult who was a healthcare worker with PCR-confirmed SARS-CoV-2 infection or an uninfected control (not recorded which). Sequenced material: whole blood, taken at baseline. The chain has TRBV20-1 and TRBJ2-7; 10 bases line up with TRBD1. CDR3 DNA: TGCAGTGCTGCGGCCCCCCGGGACAGGGGCTACGAGCAGTACTTC. Protein: CSAAAPRDRGYEQYF.